A selection of T cell receptor beta chains follows, all from one sample in a study of blood T cell repertoires in COVID-19. The table came from immunoSEQ multiplex PCR; TCRdb's copy has only in-frame clones and leaves some out. The table records roughly 260,000 clones, roughly 86% of them present only once. The specimen was peripheral blood. These receptor sequences come from a man aged 40-50 years who had recovered from COVID-19. Each CDR3 is given with its conserved first and last residue. The order of the fields is D gene, J gene, clone size, V gene, CDR3 DNA, CDR3 protein. D genes are given only for firm matches. Only part of the rows carry a size: once, few, many, or a class if the clone is expanded.

TRBD2	TRBJ2-3	.	TRBV6-1	TGTGCCAGCAGAGAATTATTAGCGGGGGGCACAGATACGCAGTATTTT	CASRELLAGGTDTQYF
TRBD2	TRBJ2-3	.	TRBV6-2/TRBV6-3	TGTGCCAGCAGTTCGCCCGGGACTAGCGCCTTTCGGGATACGCAGTATTTT	CASSSPGTSAFRDTQYF
.	TRBJ1-6	.	TRBV20-1	TGCAGTGCTAGTTCCAGGGGCGGCAATTCACCCCTCCACTTT	CSASSRGGNSPLHF
.	TRBJ2-1	.	TRBV4-2	TGTGCCAGCAGCCTCCGTGGTGAGGCCGCCTTAAGGTACCGGTTCTTC	CASSLRGEAALRYRFF
.	TRBJ1-2	.	TRBV29-1	TGCAGCGTTGGGGGGGATCTTAACTATGGCTACACCTTC	CSVGGDLNYGYTF
.	TRBJ1-6	.	TRBV6-6	TGTGCCAGCAGACCCCGACAAGATTCACCCCTCCACTTT	CASRPRQDSPLHF
.	TRBJ2-7	.	TRBV27	TGTGCCAGCAGTTTTAGGGACACCGCCTACGAGCAGTACTTC	CASSFRDTAYEQYF
.	TRBJ1-3	.	TRBV6-5	TGTGCCAGCAGAAGGACTGCCAGCTCTGGAAACACCATATATTTT	CASRRTASSGNTIYF
.	TRBJ2-3	once	TRBV11-2	TGTGCCAGCAGCTCCACGGGAGAGAGGACAGATACGCAGTATTTT	CASSSTGERTDTQYF
TRBD1	TRBJ2-7	.	TRBV29-1	TGCAGCGTTGAACAGGGGGTAGGGGAGCAGTACTTC	CSVEQGVGEQYF
TRBD1	TRBJ2-1	.	TRBV29-1	TGCAGCGTGGGGACAGGCCCCTACAATGAGCAGTTCTTC	CSVGTGPYNEQFF
TRBD2	TRBJ2-7	.	TRBV10-3	TGTGCCATCAGTGAGTCAATAGCGGGCCCCTCCTACGAGCAGTACTTC	CAISESIAGPSYEQYF
.	TRBJ1-4	.	TRBV7-8	TGTGCCAGCAGCCCTATGGCAGGTCCCAATGAAAAACTGTTTTTT	CASSPMAGPNEKLFF
.	TRBJ2-1	.	TRBV10-3	TGTGCCATCAGGGACTACGGGCTAGATGAGCAGTTCTTC	CAIRDYGLDEQFF
TRBD2	TRBJ2-5	.	TRBV27	TGTGCCAGCAGTTTACGCGGACTAATTCAGGGGACTAGCGGAAATCAAGAGACCCAGTACTTC	CASSLRGLIQGTSGNQETQYF
.	TRBJ1-2	.	TRBV19	TGTGCCAGTAGCTCCTTGGGGGGGCTCTATGGCTACACCTTC	CASSSLGGLYGYTF
.	TRBJ1-3	few	TRBV21-1	TGTGCCAGCAGCATACACAGGGGGCGACCTCCTGGAAACACCATATATTTT	CASSIHRGRPPGNTIYF
TRBD1	TRBJ1-5	.	TRBV27	TGTGCCAGCAGACCAGGGGGAGGCAATCAGCCCCAGCATTTT	CASRPGGGNQPQHF
.	TRBJ2-4	.	TRBV11-2	TGTGCCAGCAGCTTAGGGCAGGGGTACATTCAGTACTTC	CASSLGQGYIQYF
.	TRBJ1-2	.	TRBV3-1/TRBV3-2	TGTGCCAGCAGCCAAGATGGTGGCGCAGCGACCTATGGCTACACCTTC	CASSQDGGAATYGYTF
.	TRBJ2-3	.	TRBV7-9	TGTGCCAGCAGCTTGGAACAGACAGATACGCAGTATTTT	CASSLEQTDTQYF
.	TRBJ2-7	.	TRBV7-8	TGTGCCAGCAGCCCCCGGACAGCCCCCTACGAGCAGTACTTC	CASSPRTAPYEQYF
.	TRBJ2-3	.	TRBV2	TGTGCCAGCAGTGACTCGGGGATCGATACGCAGTATTTT	CASSDSGIDTQYF
.	TRBJ2-5	.	TRBV4-1	TGCGCCAGCAGCCACCCCAGGGCAGGGCATCAAGAGACCCAGTACTTC	CASSHPRAGHQETQYF
.	TRBJ2-7	.	TRBV9	TGTGCCAGCAGCCCCGGCAGGGCCCCCTACGAGCAGTACTTC	CASSPGRAPYEQYF
.	TRBJ2-2	.	TRBV5-1	TGCGCCAGCAGCTTGCAGGCCGTAAGGGGGTCCGGGGAGCTGTTTTTT	CASSLQAVRGSGELFF
.	TRBJ2-3	.	TRBV2	TGTGCCAGCACCATACTCACTTATACGCAGTATTTT	CASTILTYTQYF
.	TRBJ2-7	.	TRBV12-3/TRBV12-4	TGTGCCAGCAGTTTGGACTACTACGAGCAGTACTTC	CASSLDYYEQYF
TRBD1	TRBJ1-6	.	TRBV14	TGTGCCAGCAGCTCTCGGACAGGGAGATATAATTCACCCCTCCACTTT	CASSSRTGRYNSPLHF
TRBD2	TRBJ2-2	.	TRBV10-3	TGTGCCATCAGATCTAGCGGGGGCTCGAACACCGGGGAGCTGTTTTTT	CAIRSSGGSNTGELFF
.	TRBJ2-7	.	TRBV25-1	TGTGCCAGCCGTCTTTCCTACGAGCAGTACTTC	CASRLSYEQYF
.	TRBJ2-5	.	TRBV18	TGTGCCAGCTCCCGCGCCCTCGTCAACGAGGCCCAGTACTTC	CASSRALVNEAQYF
.	TRBJ1-5	.	TRBV18	TGTGCCAGCTCGCAGGGGACTCAGCCCCAGCATTTT	CASSQGTQPQHF
TRBD1	TRBJ2-1	.	TRBV5-1	TGCGCCAGCGGACGGGGACAGTCAAACAATGAGCAGTTCTTC	CASGRGQSNNEQFF
.	TRBJ1-1	.	TRBV6-5	TGTGCCAGCAGTTACCGGAAGTGGGGAGCGAACACTGAAGCTTTCTTT	CASSYRKWGANTEAFF
.	TRBJ1-1	.	TRBV10-3	TGTGCCATCAGTGACAGGGTTGGCACTGAAGCTTTCTTT	CAISDRVGTEAFF
TRBD2	TRBJ2-7	.	TRBV27	TGTGCCAGCAGTTTAGGGCTAGCGGGTTCCTACGAGCAGTACTTC	CASSLGLAGSYEQYF
TRBD1	TRBJ2-5	.	TRBV6-5	TGTGCCAGCAGTTACTACAGGGGCACGCAAGAGACCCAGTACTTC	CASSYYRGTQETQYF
TRBD1	TRBJ2-7	.	TRBV5-6	TGTGCCAGCAGCTTCAAAGGGACAGGGGTCTACGAGCAGTACTTC	CASSFKGTGVYEQYF
.	TRBJ1-1	.	TRBV21-1	TGTGCCAGCAGCAAAGAAGGGGGCAGGGTGGGCGACACTGAAGCTTTCTTT	CASSKEGGRVGDTEAFF
.	TRBJ2-5	.	TRBV7-2	TGTGCCAGCAACCGAGGGTGGCAAGAGACCCAGTACTTC	CASNRGWQETQYF
.	TRBJ2-3	.	TRBV5-1	TGCGCCAGCAGCCCCCGGTCCCAGGGAGATACGCAGTATTTT	CASSPRSQGDTQYF
TRBD2	TRBJ2-5	.	TRBV2	TGTGCCAGACAAAAGCGGGGGGGGCCGGTGGAGACCCAGTACTTC	CARQKRGGPVETQYF
TRBD2	TRBJ2-3	few	TRBV6-1	TGTGCCAGCAGTGGCTTCCACACTGGACTAGCGGCTACAGATACGCAGTATTTT	CASSGFHTGLAATDTQYF
.	TRBJ2-2	.	TRBV19	TGTGCCAGTAGTATTCTACTAGTTAGTAGCGGGGAGCTGTTTTTT	CASSILLVSSGELFF
.	TRBJ2-5	.	TRBV2	TGTGCCAGCAGGGGGGGGCTTGGAGAGACCCAGTACTTC	CASRGGLGETQYF
TRBD1	TRBJ2-1	.	TRBV19	TGTGCCAGTAGTATAGGGGGCTTGGACAGGGCCAATGAGCAGTTCTTC	CASSIGGLDRANEQFF
.	TRBJ2-7	.	TRBV5-1	TGCGCCAGCAGCTTGGTTGGGGGCCCCTACGAGCAGTACTTC	CASSLVGGPYEQYF
TRBD2	TRBJ2-7	.	TRBV19	TGTGCCAGTAGTATAACGCCTAGCGGATTCTCCTACGAGCAGTACTTC	CASSITPSGFSYEQYF
.	TRBJ2-4	.	TRBV20-1	TGCAGTGCTAGTGCAGGGTTAAAAAACATTCAGTACTTC	CSASAGLKNIQYF
.	TRBJ2-1	.	TRBV9	TGTGCCAGCAGCGGGGGGCCCTACAATGAGCAGTTCTTC	CASSGGPYNEQFF
.	TRBJ1-6	many	TRBV5-8	TGTGCCAGCAGCTTAGTAGGGGCGAGTAATTCACCCCTCCACTTT	CASSLVGASNSPLHF
TRBD1	TRBJ1-5	.	TRBV19	TGTGCCAGTAGTACCATCGGACAGGGCCTGAGCAATCAGCCCCAGCATTTT	CASSTIGQGLSNQPQHF
.	TRBJ1-2	.	TRBV2	TGTGCCCCTTCCCCTGGCTACACCTTC	CAPSPGYTF
TRBD1	TRBJ2-6	once	TRBV4-2	TGTGCCAGCAGCCAAACTCCGGGACAGGGGGTATCTGGGGCCAACGTCCTGACTTTC	CASSQTPGQGVSGANVLTF
TRBD1	TRBJ1-2	few	TRBV7-9	TGTGCCAGCAGCCAGACGGACAGGGCCGTCTATGGCTACACCTTC	CASSQTDRAVYGYTF